This TCR beta chain was recorded in a study of CD8 T cells in ankylosing spondylitis. TCRdb passed the 5' RACE reads through MiXCR, listing each CDR3 protein once. This table has a few hundred thousand distinct CDR3 sequences, about 20% appearing once. Findings and limits, study-wide: Reports say disease-linked clones showed up significantly more in matched ankylosing spondylitis synovial fluid. Within ankylosing spondylitis blood, a TCR beta motif made up of eight highly homologous variants appeared to be characteristic.

Regarding this clonotype: Its specificity is not known.

There are 13 residues in the CDR3. Germline lookup yields CDR1 SQVTM and CDR2 ANQGSEA. Germline trimming cut 6 bases from V and 5 bases from J; bases unmatched to any gene: 5. The chain combines TRBV29-1 with TRBJ1-5, with 9 bases lining up with TRBD1. Specimen: blood, either unsorted or a sorted T cell fraction (not recorded which). This receptor was obtained from a male donor with ankylosing spondylitis. DNA of the CDR3: TGCAGCGTAAAACAGGGGGCTCATCAGCCCCAGCATTTT. As protein: CSVKQGAHQPQHF.